This entry lists 24 T cell receptor beta chains sequenced from one sample in a study of cytomegalovirus exposure and HLA in healthy donors. The table came from immunoSEQ multiplex PCR; TCRdb's copy has only in-frame clones and leaves some out. The sample shows approximately 140,000 clones, just over 85% of them seen only once. Sequencing was performed on PBMCs. All receptors come from a woman aged 18-35 years in good health and CMV-seropositive.

The chain links TRBV29-1 to TRBJ2-5; TRBD2 matches at 12 bases. The CDR3 consists of 16 residues. The trim removed 7 bases at V and 5 bases at J, leaving 14 bases unmatched. The germline gives CDR1 SQVTM, CDR2 ANQGSEA. CDR3 region: CSASMTSGRGGETQYF. DNA for the CDR3: TGCAGCGCCTCAATGACTAGCGGGAGAGGCGGGGAGACCCAGTACTTC.

The chain couples TRBV5-6 to TRBJ1-5, with D tentatively TRBD1 (5 bases). Per germline, CDR1 SGHDT and CDR2 YYEEEE. CDR3 size: 14 residues. V was shortened by 4 bases and J by 2 bases, with 10 bases between the two germline ends. CDR3: CASSPGDGNQPQHF. CDR3 DNA: TGTGCCAGCAGCCCGGGGGACGGCAATCAGCCCCAGCATTTT.

The chain has TRBV2 and TRBJ2-2; D remains unclear. The CDR3 runs 13 residues. V was shortened by 4 bases and J by 8 bases, with 11 bases between the two germline ends. Germline loops: CDR1 SNHLY, CDR2 FYNNEI. This chain's CDR3 is CASSVTPTGELFF. CDR3 bases: TGTGCCAGCAGTGTAACGCCGACAGGGGAGCTGTTTTTT.

This clone showed up just once. CDR3: CASSPTPDRQGSYEQYF. Here the CDR3 DNA reads TGTGCCAGCTCGCCGACACCAGATAGACAGGGAAGCTACGAGCAGTACTTC. The V and J genes are TRBV18 and TRBJ2-7; TRBD1 aligns across 7 bases. CDR3 length: 17 residues. The trim removed 6 bases at V and 3 bases at J, leaving 17 bases unmatched. Germline lookup yields CDR1 KGHSH and CDR2 LQKENI.

The chain joins TRBV19 to TRBJ2-7, with 8 positions matching TRBD1. This CDR3 has 15 amino acids. The trim removed 8 bases at V and 7 bases at J, leaving 16 bases unmatched. The V gene's germline CDR1 is LNHDA and CDR2 SQIVND (reference sequence). CDR3 residues: CASRSSAQGAWEQYF. In nucleotides, the CDR3 is TGTGCCAGTCGCTCGTCGGCGCAGGGGGCCTGGGAGCAGTACTTC.

Concerning this clone itself: The sample holds other DNA sequences that translate to the same CDR3. V gene TRBV5-1 combines with J gene TRBJ1-1; D unresolved. Germline V gives CDR1 SGHRS, CDR2 YFSETQ. V was trimmed by 5 bases and J by 1 base, leaving 6 bases between them. The CDR3 covers 12 residues. The CDR3 reads CASSGQNTEAFF. In nucleotides, the CDR3 is TGCGCCAGCAGTGGCCAGAACACTGAAGCTTTCTTT.

This clone was seen just once. The chain couples TRBV4-1 to TRBJ2-7; TRBD1 aligns across 8 bases. The CDR3 loop spans 13 amino acids. Trimming cost V 3 bases and J 9 bases; bases outside gene matches: 7. Germline V CDR1 and CDR2: MGHRA, YSYEKL. CDR3 residues: CASSQVGQGGQYF. CDR3 nucleotide sequence: TGCGCCAGCAGCCAGGTTGGACAGGGCGGGCAGTACTTC.

V usage is TRBV2 and J usage is TRBJ1-2; 9 bases align to TRBD1. The CDR3 spans 14 residues. V lost 6 bases and J lost 6; bases outside the gene matches: 8. Germline V lookup: CDR1 SNHLY, CDR2 FYNNEI. CDR3 bases: TGTGCCAGCAGGGGGGGACAGGGATTGGATGGCTACACCTTC. Amino acid sequence: CASRGGQGLDGYTF. The whole variable domain, remainder taken from reference TRBV2 and TRBJ1-2, is EPEVTQTPSHQVTQMGQEVILRCVPISNHLYFYWYRQILGQKVEFLVSFYNNEISEKSEIFDDQFSVERPDGSNFTLKIRSTKLEDSAMYFCASRGGQGLDGYTFGSGTRLTVV.

The chain links TRBV10-3 to TRBJ2-1; 7 nucleotides agree with TRBD1. The V and J ends lost 4 bases and 6 bases, in that order; junction bases with no gene match: 6. The CDR3 sequence is 14 residues long. Germline CDR1 ENHRY, CDR2 SYGVKD. The CDR3: CAISGGQPGNEQFF. The DNA for the CDR3 is TGTGCCATCAGTGGGGGACAGCCGGGCAATGAGCAGTTCTTC.

The gene calls are TRBV6-1 and TRBJ2-1, with 7 bases aligning to TRBD2. Germline trimming cut 2 bases from V and 7 bases from J; bases unmatched to any gene: 5. Per the germline V gene, CDR1 is MNHNS and CDR2 is SASEGT. This CDR3 is built from 14 residues. In DNA, the CDR3 is TGTGCCAGCAGTGAACTTCCCGGGAGGAATGAGCAGTTCTTC. Amino acid sequence: CASSELPGRNEQFF.

This chain joins TRBV5-6 and TRBJ2-6, with a tentative D call TRBD2 (5 bases). This CDR3 has 18 amino acids. Per the germline V gene, CDR1 is SGHDT and CDR2 is YYEEEE. Trimming left V 3 bases short and J 0 bases short, with 16 bases between. The CDR3 spells CASSWARAYFSGANVLTF. The DNA for the CDR3 is TGTGCCAGCAGCTGGGCGAGGGCTTATTTCTCTGGGGCCAACGTCCTGACTTTC. The complete variable domain, with remaining parts taken from reference TRBV5-6 and TRBJ2-6, reads DAGVTQSPTHLIKTRGQQVTLRCSPKSGHDTVSWYQQALGQGPQFIFQYYEEEERQRGNFPDRFSGHQFPNYSSELNVNALLLGDSALYLCASSWARAYFSGANVLTFGAGSRLTVL.

DNA for the CDR3: TGCGCCAGCAGCCAAGATGTCCGGGAGGGGACCTACGAGCAGTACTTC. Amino acids: CASSQDVREGTYEQYF. The chain carries TRBV4-3 and TRBJ2-7; 8 bases map to TRBD2. The J segment lost 2 bases and the V segment lost 0 bases, leaving 6 bases of the junction unmatched. The germline CDR1 and CDR2 sequences are LGHNA and YSLEER. The CDR3 covers 16 residues.

The chain couples TRBV2 to TRBJ2-1; a weak D match, TRBD2 (6 bases). The CDR3 has 16 amino acids. Per germline, CDR1 SNHLY and CDR2 FYNNEI. Trimming took off 1 base at V and 4 bases at J, with 14 bases between the two ends. In DNA, the CDR3 is TGTGCCAGCAGTGAAGAGGACGGGAGAGCATACAATGAGCAGTTCTTC. The encoded protein is CASSEEDGRAYNEQFF.

The chain uses TRBV5-4 and TRBJ2-5; TRBD2 aligns across 11 bases. With V trimmed by 3 bases and J by 5 bases, 9 bases remained unmatched. The CDR3 is 16 amino acids. The germline V gene has CDR1 SGHNT and CDR2 YYREEE (reference sequence). CDR3 coding DNA: TGTGCCAGCAGCTGGGGAACTAGCGGGGGAGGTGAGACCCAGTACTTC. It yields the protein CASSWGTSGGGETQYF. The entire variable domain, with the rest obtained from reference TRBV5-4 and TRBJ2-5, is as follows: ETGVTQSPTHLIKTRGQQVTLRCSSQSGHNTVSWYQQALGQGPQFIFQYYREEENGRGNFPPRFSGLQFPNYSSELNVNALELDDSALYLCASSWGTSGGGETQYFGPGTRLLVL.

The chain uses TRBV20-1 and TRBJ2-3, with TRBD2 as a possible D gene (5 bases). The germline V and J ends were trimmed by 6 bases and 3 bases, with 7 bases remaining between them. This CDR3 region has 11 residues. Germline assignment: CDR1 DFQATT and CDR2 SNEGSKA (reference sequence). CDR3 sequence (DNA): TGCAGTGCGACGGGGACAGATACGCAGTATTTT. It is translated as CSATGTDTQYF.

This chain connects TRBV5-1 to TRBJ2-1; 12 bases agree with TRBD2. From germline, CDR1 is SGHRS and CDR2 YFSETQ. Trimming removed 3 bases from V and 6 bases from J; junction bases left unmatched: 7. The length of the CDR3 is 16 residues. The CDR3 loop is CASSSVLAGGFNEQFF. The CDR3, as DNA: TGCGCCAGCAGCTCCGTCCTAGCGGGAGGGTTCAATGAGCAGTTCTTC.

The chain carries TRBV11-2 and TRBJ1-2; 11 nucleotides align to TRBD1. V lost 5 bases and J lost 7; bases outside the gene matches: 3. Germline CDR1 reads SGHAT; CDR2 reads FQNNGV. This CDR3 is built from 13 residues. DNA of the CDR3: TGTGCCAGCAGCCTGGACAGGGGGCTTGGCTACACCTTC. It is translated as CASSLDRGLGYTF.

The V and J genes are TRBV4-1 and TRBJ1-2; 9 nucleotides align to TRBD1. The CDR3 is made up of 15 amino acids. Germline lookup yields CDR1 MGHRA and CDR2 YSYEKL. J was trimmed by 3 bases and V by 1 base; bases with no gene match: 3. Here the CDR3 DNA reads TGCGCCAGCAGCCAAGCTTGGACAGGGGACTATGGCTACACCTTC. Encoded protein: CASSQAWTGDYGYTF.

The chain uses TRBV9 and TRBJ2-1, with D possibly TRBD2 on 5 matching bases. The V gene lost 4 bases and the J gene lost 6 bases, with 14 bases spanning the gap. There are 14 residues in the CDR3. Germline assignment: CDR1 SGDLS and CDR2 YYNGEE. The CDR3 protein is CASSRRSGFNEQFF. CDR3 nucleotides: TGTGCCAGCAGCCGAAGGTCGGGGTTCAATGAGCAGTTCTTC.

To note about this clone: An end of the junction differs from the germline gene, which may be a read error. The chain couples TRBV7-7 to TRBJ2-5, with 7 bases aligning to TRBD1. CDR1 SSHAT and CDR2 FNYEAQ come from the germline V gene (reference sequence). This CDR3 spans 14 amino acids. The CDR3 protein is CASSNSGGQETQYF. The CDR3 region has the DNA TGTGCTAGCAGCAATTCAGGGGGCCAAGAGACCCAGTACTTC.

V is TRBV11-2 and J is TRBJ2-3; 9 bases fit TRBD2. CDR3 size: 18 residues. CDR1 SGHAT and CDR2 FQNNGV come from the germline V gene. J gave up 0 bases and V 1 base, and 8 bases lay outside the gene matches. In DNA form, the CDR3 reads TGTGCCAGCAGCTTAGCGCGAAAGCGGGGGGCTAGCACAGATACGCAGTATTTT. It translates to CASSLARKRGASTDTQYF. The entire variable domain, with the rest obtained from reference TRBV11-2 and TRBJ2-3, is as follows: EAGVAQSPRYKIIEKRQSVAFWCNPISGHATLYWYQQILGQGPKLLIQFQNNGVVDDSQLPKDRFSAERLKGVDSTLKIQPAKLEDSAVYLCASSLARKRGASTDTQYFGPGTRLTVL.

This clone occurred once. In nucleotides, the CDR3 is TGTGCCAGCAGCCAAGACGTAGCGGGGGCCACCTACAATGAGCAGTTCTTC. This encodes CASSQDVAGATYNEQFF. The chain has TRBV14 and TRBJ2-1; 9 nucleotides align to TRBD2. In germline, CDR1 is SGHDN, CDR2 FVKESK. CDR3 length equals 17 residues. V lost 0 bases, J lost 2 bases, and 5 bases stayed unmatched.

The V gene is TRBV18, the J gene TRBJ2-7; the D gene is possibly TRBD2 (6 bases). V lost 3 bases and J lost 6, with 12 bases in between. This CDR3 has 13 residues. Germline-derived CDR1 and CDR2 are KGHSH and LQKENI. CDR3 DNA sequence: TGTGCCAGCTCACCGGGACTGGAGAGCGAGCAGTACTTC. It codes for CASSPGLESEQYF.

The genes are TRBV28 and TRBJ1-2, with TRBD1 as a possible D gene (5 bases). Germline V gene sequence: CDR1 MDHEN, CDR2 SYDVKM. The CDR3 extends over 14 amino acids. Between the trimmed V and J ends, which lost 6 bases and 7 bases, there was a span of 18 bases. CDR3 sequence: CASSLGAGFRGYTF. For the CDR3, the DNA is TGTGCCAGCAGCCTTGGGGCGGGGTTTCGTGGCTACACCTTC.